This T cell receptor beta chain was obtained from a study of CD8 T cells in ankylosing spondylitis. Making the TCR beta libraries involved quantitative 5'-RACE with molecular barcodes. One entry per CDR3 protein results from TCRdb running MiXCR on the 5' RACE reads. The table lists about 160,000 distinct CDR3 sequences, 9.8% of them singletons. This clonotype has more than one count but fewer than ten. Its target is not known. General study results and limits: Reactive arthritis synovial fluid and blood were previously reported to contain some motif variants. Ankylosing spondylitis blood seemed to carry a telltale TCR beta motif made of fewer than 10 highly homologous variants. Reports say disease-linked clones showed up significantly more in matched ankylosing spondylitis synovial fluid.

Germline V gene sequence: CDR1 PRHDT, CDR2 FYEKMQ (reference sequence). V was cut by 4 bases and J by 1 base, with 7 bases left in between. This CDR3 comprises 13 residues. The receptor was derived from a female donor with ankylosing spondylitis or in good health (not recorded which). The source material was blood, either unsorted or a sorted T cell fraction (not recorded which). The genes are TRBV13 and TRBJ2-5; no definite D call. In nucleotides, the CDR3 is TGTGCCAGCAGCTCCAAACCCCAAGAGACCCAGTACTTC. Translation gives CASSSKPQETQYF. The full variable domain, with the rest looked up from reference TRBV13 and TRBJ2-5, is AAGVIQSPRHLIKEKRETATLKCYPIPRHDTVYWYQQGPGQDPQFLISFYEKMQSDKGSIPDRFSAQQFSDYHSELNMSSLELGDSALYFCASSSKPQETQYFGPGTRLLVL.